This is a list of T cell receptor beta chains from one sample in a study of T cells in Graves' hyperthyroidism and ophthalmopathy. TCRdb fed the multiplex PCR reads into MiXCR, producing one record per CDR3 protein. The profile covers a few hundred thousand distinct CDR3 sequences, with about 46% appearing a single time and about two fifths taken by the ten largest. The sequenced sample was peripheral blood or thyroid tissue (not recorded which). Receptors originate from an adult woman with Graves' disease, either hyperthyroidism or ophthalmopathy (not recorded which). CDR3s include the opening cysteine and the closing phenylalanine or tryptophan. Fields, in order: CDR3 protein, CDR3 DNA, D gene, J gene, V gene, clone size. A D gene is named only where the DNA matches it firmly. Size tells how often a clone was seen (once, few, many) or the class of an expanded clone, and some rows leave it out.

CDR3: CASGPSANTEAFF; DNA: TGTGCCAGCGGCCCCTCAGCGAACACTGAAGCTTTCTTT; D: NA; J: TRBJ1-1; V: TRBV3-1; size: many
CDR3: CSASSSRTYEQYF; DNA: TGCAGTGCTAGTAGTTCCAGGACCTACGAGCAGTACTTC; D: NA; J: TRBJ2-7; V: TRBV20-1; size: many
CDR3: CASSSSEEQYF; DNA: TGTGCCAGCAGCTCGTCTGAGGAGCAGTACTTC; D: NA; J: TRBJ2-7; V: TRBV4-1; size: NA
CDR3: CASSLSPIGGKLFF; DNA: TGTGCCAGCAGCCTTAGCCCGATTGGGGGAAAACTGTTTTTT; D: NA; J: TRBJ1-4; V: TRBV9; size: once
CDR3: CASSRGWTEAFF; DNA: TGTGCCAGCAGCCGGGGGTGGACTGAAGCTTTCTTT; D: NA; J: TRBJ1-1; V: TRBV2; size: few
CDR3: CASSVQPNTGELFF; DNA: TGTGCCAGCAGCGTCCAGCCAAACACCGGGGAGCTGTTTTTT; D: NA; J: TRBJ2-2; V: TRBV9; size: many
CDR3: CASSLQTGRETQYF; DNA: TGTGCCAGCAGCTTACAGACGGGCCGAGAGACCCAGTACTTC; D: NA; J: TRBJ2-5; V: TRBV7-2; size: many
CDR3: CSGKLAGGSYEQYF; DNA: TGCAGCGGCAAACTAGCGGGAGGTAGCTACGAGCAGTACTTC; D: TRBD2; J: TRBJ2-7; V: TRBV29-1; size: many
CDR3: CASSLALGTLVAFF; DNA: TGTGCCAGCAGCTTAGCGCTTGGGACGCTAGTTGCTTTCTTT; D: NA; J: TRBJ1-1; V: TRBV7-9; size: many
CDR3: CASSPGHPYEQYF; DNA: TGTGCCAGCAGTCCGGGACACCCCTACGAGCAGTACTTC; D: NA; J: TRBJ2-7; V: TRBV2; size: NA
CDR3: CASPNAGQPLNTEAFF; DNA: TGTGCCAGCCCTAACGCGGGACAGCCCCTGAACACTGAAGCTTTCTTT; D: TRBD1; J: TRBJ1-1; V: TRBV5-6; size: NA
CDR3: CASSQDRREGELFF; DNA: TGTGCCAGCAGCCAAGATCGAAGGGAAGGGGAGCTGTTTTTT; D: NA; J: TRBJ2-2; V: TRBV4-2; size: many
CDR3: CAIRADRGQWEQYF; DNA: TGTGCCATCAGGGCGGACAGGGGGCAATGGGAGCAGTACTTC; D: TRBD1; J: TRBJ2-7; V: TRBV10-3; size: once
CDR3: CASSLGQFNEKLFF; DNA: TGTGCCAGCAGCTTGGGCCAGTTTAATGAAAAACTGTTTTTT; D: NA; J: TRBJ1-4; V: TRBV28; size: NA
CDR3: CASSLGLAGSETQYF; DNA: TGCGCCAGCAGCTTGGGCCTAGCGGGATCGGAGACCCAGTACTTC; D: TRBD2; J: TRBJ2-5; V: TRBV5-1; size: many
CDR3: CSARDRKTSGTLYEQYF; DNA: TGCAGTGCTAGAGATCGAAAGACTAGCGGGACACTCTACGAGCAGTACTTC; D: TRBD2; J: TRBJ2-7; V: TRBV20-1; size: NA
CDR3: CASRPEVDRGLFGTEAFF; DNA: TGTGCCAGCAGACCAGAGGTAGACAGGGGGCTGTTCGGCACTGAAGCTTTCTTT; D: TRBD1; J: TRBJ1-1; V: TRBV6-4; size: few
CDR3: CASRVSYNEQFF; DNA: TGTGCCAGCAGGGTGTCCTACAATGAGCAGTTCTTC; D: NA; J: TRBJ2-1; V: TRBV2; size: once
CDR3: CASSQTGVGETQYF; DNA: TGCGCCAGCAGCCAGACAGGGGTTGGAGAGACCCAGTACTTC; D: TRBD1; J: TRBJ2-5; V: TRBV4-1; size: NA
CDR3: CSARERYTEAFF; DNA: TGCAGTGCTAGAGAGAGATACACTGAAGCTTTCTTT; D: NA; J: TRBJ1-1; V: TRBV20-1; size: NA
CDR3: CARDYRGNQPQHF; DNA: TGTGCTAGAGATTACAGGGGGAATCAGCCCCAGCATTTT; D: TRBD1; J: TRBJ1-5; V: TRBV19; size: NA
CDR3: CATSDLSSGNQYF; DNA: TGTGCCACCAGTGATCTATCATCAGGGAACCAGTACTTC; D: NA; J: TRBJ2-7; V: TRBV24-1; size: NA
CDR3: CSVELSGNTIYF; DNA: TGCAGCGTTGAACTCTCTGGAAACACCATATATTTT; D: NA; J: TRBJ1-3; V: TRBV29-1; size: many
CDR3: CASSEQPDYEQYF; DNA: TGCGCCAGCAGTGAGCAACCGGACTACGAGCAGTACTTC; D: NA; J: TRBJ2-7; V: TRBV10-2; size: NA
CDR3: CAGSEDGSNQPQYF; DNA: TGCGCCGGCAGCGAGGACGGTAGCAATCAGCCCCAGTACTTC; D: NA; J: TRBJ2-5; V: TRBV5-1; size: NA
CDR3: CASSESGIGLSPEAFF; DNA: TGCGCCAGCAGTGAGTCCGGCATAGGACTTTCCCCTGAAGCTTTCTTT; D: NA; J: TRBJ1-1; V: TRBV10-1; size: many
CDR3: CASNPGIPYNEQFF; DNA: TGTGCCAGCAACCCAGGGATACCCTACAATGAGCAGTTCTTC; D: NA; J: TRBJ2-1; V: TRBV14; size: NA
CDR3: CSVGEQGSTNEKLFF; DNA: TGCAGCGTTGGTGAACAGGGGTCAACTAATGAAAAACTGTTTTTT; D: TRBD1; J: TRBJ1-4; V: TRBV29-1; size: many
CDR3: CASSSDGGQNQPQHF; DNA: TGTGCCAGCAGTTCGGACGGAGGCCAGAATCAGCCCCAGCATTTT; D: NA; J: TRBJ1-5; V: TRBV11-2; size: NA
CDR3: CASSFLGGRAPVEQYF; DNA: TGTGCCAGCAGCTTCCTTGGCGGGAGGGCCCCAGTAGAGCAGTACTTC; D: TRBD2; J: TRBJ2-7; V: TRBV7-8; size: NA
CDR3: CASSLGPLGQGPGNTIYF; DNA: TGTGCCAGCAGCTTAGGTCCATTGGGACAGGGTCCTGGAAACACCATATATTTT; D: TRBD1; J: TRBJ1-3; V: TRBV7-8; size: once
CDR3: CSVEVRGEAATFF; DNA: TGCAGCGTTGAAGTCAGGGGCGAGGCGGCGACTTTCTTT; D: NA; J: TRBJ1-1; V: TRBV29-1; size: NA
CDR3: CASSVQGWGSPLHF; DNA: TGTGCCAGCAGCGTTCAGGGATGGGGTTCACCCCTCCACTTT; D: NA; J: TRBJ1-6; V: TRBV7-2; size: NA
CDR3: CASRKTGIASNEKLFF; DNA: TGTGCCAGCAGAAAGACAGGGATAGCGTCTAATGAAAAACTGTTTTTT; D: TRBD1; J: TRBJ1-4; V: TRBV2; size: many
CDR3: CSATPREGFNQPQHF; DNA: TGCAGTGCTACCCCAAGGGAGGGATTCAATCAGCCCCAGCATTTT; D: NA; J: TRBJ1-5; V: TRBV20-1; size: many
CDR3: CASSLNEGSGELFF; DNA: TGTGCTAGCAGCTTAAACGAGGGGTCCGGGGAGCTGTTTTTT; D: NA; J: TRBJ2-2; V: TRBV7-7; size: few
CDR3: CSAIDRGPGANVLTF; DNA: TGCAGTGCTATCGACAGGGGGCCCGGGGCCAACGTCCTGACTTTC; D: TRBD1; J: TRBJ2-6; V: TRBV20-1; size: many
CDR3: CASREKETQYF; DNA: TGCGCCAGCCGGGAGAAAGAGACCCAGTACTTC; D: NA; J: TRBJ2-5; V: TRBV29-1; size: NA
CDR3: CASSHRDSRRQTQYF; DNA: TGTGCCAGCAGCCACCGGGACTCACGCCGACAGACCCAGTACTTC; D: NA; J: TRBJ2-5; V: TRBV7-9; size: NA
CDR3: CAISEIRLTEAFF; DNA: TGTGCCATCAGTGAGATCCGGTTGACTGAAGCTTTCTTT; D: NA; J: TRBJ1-1; V: TRBV10-3; size: few
CDR3: CAISDRGGGGLEAFF; DNA: TGTGCCATCAGTGATCGCGGCGGAGGGGGCCTTGAAGCTTTCTTT; D: TRBD1; J: TRBJ1-1; V: TRBV10-3; size: NA
CDR3: CASSARDRIWSGGTQYF; DNA: TGTGCCAGCAGTGCTAGAGATCGTATTTGGTCTGGAGGGACCCAGTACTTC; D: NA; J: TRBJ2-5; V: TRBV25-1; size: NA
CDR3: CANTPYLPGDQETQYF; DNA: TGTGCCAACACGCCGTACCTCCCGGGCGATCAAGAGACCCAGTACTTC; D: NA; J: TRBJ2-5; V: TRBV24-1; size: few
CDR3: CASSSAGQPYGYTF; DNA: TGTGCCAGCAGTTCAGCTGGACAGCCCTATGGCTACACCTTC; D: NA; J: TRBJ1-2; V: TRBV7-9; size: NA
CDR3: CASSGANTIYF; DNA: TGTGCCAGCAGTGGGGCAAACACCATATATTTT; D: NA; J: TRBJ1-3; V: TRBV2; size: few
CDR3: CASSFGQPNYGYTF; DNA: TGCGCCAGCAGCTTCGGGCAGCCTAACTATGGCTACACCTTC; D: NA; J: TRBJ1-2; V: TRBV5-1; size: few
CDR3: CATSRGGGSILETQYF; DNA: TGTGCCACCAGCAGAGGAGGCGGGAGTATTTTAGAGACCCAGTACTTC; D: TRBD2; J: TRBJ2-5; V: TRBV15; size: NA
CDR3: CASSLDLESGPQHF; DNA: TGTGCCAGTAGTCTGGACTTAGAATCAGGGCCCCAGCATTTT; D: NA; J: TRBJ1-5; V: TRBV19; size: few
CDR3: CASRHDRANPYEQYF; DNA: TGTGCCAGCAGACACGACAGAGCAAACCCCTACGAGCAGTACTTC; D: NA; J: TRBJ2-7; V: TRBV5-4; size: many
CDR3: CASSGDRGQNEQFF; DNA: TGTGCCAGCAGTGGGGACAGGGGGCAGAATGAGCAGTTCTTC; D: TRBD1; J: TRBJ2-1; V: TRBV25-1; size: few
CDR3: CASKIGVQETQYF; DNA: TGTGCCAGCAAGATAGGGGTGCAAGAGACCCAGTACTTC; D: NA; J: TRBJ2-5; V: TRBV28; size: NA
CDR3: CASAQLEETQYF; DNA: TGTGCCAGCGCGCAGCTAGAAGAGACCCAGTACTTC; D: NA; J: TRBJ2-5; V: TRBV7-8; size: many
CDR3: CATRTGGYEKLFF; DNA: TGTGCCACCAGAACAGGGGGCTATGAAAAACTGTTTTTT; D: TRBD1; J: TRBJ1-4; V: TRBV10-3; size: NA
CDR3: CTIGDYGYTF; DNA: TGCACCATTGGAGACTATGGCTACACCTTC; D: NA; J: TRBJ1-2; V: TRBV29-1; size: NA
CDR3: CASSSSHGRLQETQYF; DNA: TGTGCCAGCAGCTCGTCCCACGGGAGGCTACAAGAGACCCAGTACTTC; D: TRBD2; J: TRBJ2-5; V: TRBV11-2; size: many